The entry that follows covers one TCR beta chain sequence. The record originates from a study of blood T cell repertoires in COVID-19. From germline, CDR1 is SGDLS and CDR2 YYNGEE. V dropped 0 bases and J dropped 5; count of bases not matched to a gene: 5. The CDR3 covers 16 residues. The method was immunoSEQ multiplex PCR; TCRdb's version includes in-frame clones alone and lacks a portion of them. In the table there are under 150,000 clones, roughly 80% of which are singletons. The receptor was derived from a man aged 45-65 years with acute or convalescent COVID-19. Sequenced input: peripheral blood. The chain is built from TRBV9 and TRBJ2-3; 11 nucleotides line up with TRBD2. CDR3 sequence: CASSVASGGPQDTQYF. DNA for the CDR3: TGTGCCAGCAGCGTAGCTAGCGGGGGGCCTCAAGATACGCAGTATTTT.